The 26 T cell receptor beta chains presented below share a single source sample, sequenced in a study of blood T cell repertoires in COVID-19. Assay: immunoSEQ multiplex PCR; the TCRdb copy retains only in-frame clones and omits some. The top ten hold 32% of the sample, which has around 100,000 clones, 85% to 90% seen once. What was sequenced was peripheral blood. These receptors originate from a woman of 80 years or more with acute or convalescent COVID-19.

The chain is built from TRBV11-2 and TRBJ1-5; a possible D gene is TRBD1 (5 bases). Trimming pared 1 base from V and 2 bases from J, leaving 9 bases between. This CDR3 spans 15 amino acids. CDR1 and CDR2 from the germline V gene are SGHAT and FQNNGV. CDR3 coding DNA: TGTGCCAGCAGCTTAGGGGCAGGGCGCAATCAGCCCCAGCATTTT. The encoded protein is CASSLGAGRNQPQHF.

In this sample, this clone turned up a few times. The V gene is TRBV10-3, the J gene TRBJ2-1; 15 bases match TRBD2. The V gene end was trimmed by 7 bases and the J gene end by 1 base; junction bases not matched to a gene: 5. Germline V gene sequence: CDR1 ENHRY, CDR2 SYGVKD. This CDR3 spans 17 amino acids. The CDR3 DNA follows: TGTGCCATCAAGGGGACTAGCGGGGGGAGTTCCTACAATGAGCAGTTCTTC. Encoded protein: CAIKGTSGGSSYNEQFF.

This chain links TRBV7-9 with TRBJ2-2, with 9 nucleotides matching TRBD1. This CDR3 comprises 15 residues. V trimming: 2 bases; J trimming: 4 bases; junction bases outside the gene matches: 2. The germline V gene has CDR1 SEHNR and CDR2 FQNEAQ (reference sequence). The CDR3 nucleotides read TGTGCCAGCAGCTTACACAGGGGGCCCACCGGGGAGCTGTTTTTT. The encoded protein is CASSLHRGPTGELFF.

The V and J genes are TRBV4-1 and TRBJ1-2; a possible D gene is TRBD1 (5 bases). The V end lost 1 base, the J end lost 0 bases, and 9 bases lay between the germline ends. Germline loops: CDR1 MGHRA, CDR2 YSYEKL. The CDR3 contains 15 residues. CDR3 region: CASSQVGDPNYGYTF. The CDR3 DNA sequence: TGCGCCAGCAGCCAAGTAGGGGATCCTAACTATGGCTACACCTTC.

This chain links TRBV7-2 with TRBJ2-7; 9 bases are a match to TRBD2. Germline lookup yields CDR1 SGHTA and CDR2 FQGNSA. The CDR3 runs 16 residues. V gave up 4 bases and J gave up 1 base; unmatched junction bases: 8. The CDR3 DNA follows: TGTGCCAGCAGCTCACATTCGGCGGGAGGGTCCTACGAGCAGTACTTC. It codes for CASSSHSAGGSYEQYF.

V gene TRBV2 combines with J gene TRBJ1-4, with 7 positions matching TRBD1. V gave up 7 bases and J gave up 0 bases; unmatched junction bases: 5. CDR1 is SNHLY and CDR2 is FYNNEI in the germline V gene. This CDR3 region has 15 residues. CDR3 in DNA: TGTGCCAGCAAGGACAGGCTGGCAACTAATGAAAAACTGTTTTTT. It is translated as CASKDRLATNEKLFF.

The chain links TRBV29-1 to TRBJ1-6; maybe TRBD1 (5 bases). The ends were cut back, 6 bases at V and 0 bases at J, with 12 bases in the middle. Germline CDR1 SQVTM, CDR2 ANQGSEA. The CDR3 totals 15 residues. CDR3 nucleotides: TGCAGCGTCAGGGAGGGCCCCTCCTATAATTCACCCCTCCACTTT. Protein sequence: CSVREGPSYNSPLHF.

CDR3 amino acids: CASSPYSGANVLTF. CDR3 in DNA: TGTGCCAGCAGCCCCTACTCTGGGGCCAACGTCCTGACTTTC. The V and J genes are TRBV3-1 (or the pseudogene TRBV3-2) and TRBJ2-6; no clear D. Germline V lookup: CDR1 LGHDT, CDR2 YNNKEL (reference sequence). The CDR3 covers 14 residues. V lost 4 bases, J lost 0 bases, and 4 bases lay in between.

The chain joins TRBV18 to TRBJ1-4, with D maybe TRBD1 (6 bases). V lost 5 bases, J lost 7 bases, and 17 bases lay in between. CDR1 is KGHSH and CDR2 is LQKENI in the germline V gene. This CDR3 spans 15 amino acids. The CDR3 loop reads CASSAFGQRAEKLFF. In DNA, the CDR3 is TGTGCCAGCTCAGCGTTCGGACAGAGAGCTGAAAAACTGTTTTTT.

The chain carries TRBV5-6 and TRBJ2-3; D is uncertain. V lost 3 bases, J lost 7 bases, and 12 bases lay in between. Germline lookup yields CDR1 SGHDT and CDR2 YYEEEE. This CDR3 has 13 amino acids. The CDR3 sequence is CASSSSWSNTQYF. The CDR3 DNA is TGTGCCAGCAGCTCGAGTTGGAGCAATACGCAGTATTTT. Looking up the rest from reference TRBV5-6 and TRBJ2-3 gives the full variable domain: DAGVTQSPTHLIKTRGQQVTLRCSPKSGHDTVSWYQQALGQGPQFIFQYYEEEERQRGNFPDRFSGHQFPNYSSELNVNALLLGDSALYLCASSSSWSNTQYFGPGTRLTVL.

The chain carries TRBV28 and TRBJ1-1, with D possibly matching TRBD1 (6 bases). Germline lookup yields CDR1 MDHEN and CDR2 SYDVKM. This CDR3 spans 14 amino acids. Trimming left V 4 bases short and J 3 bases short, with 12 bases between. The CDR3 reads CASSSPPGDTEAFF. CDR3 DNA sequence: TGTGCCAGCAGTTCCCCTCCAGGGGACACTGAAGCTTTCTTT.

CDR3 nucleotide sequence: TGTGCCACCAGCAGAGCGGGACAGGGTTACTCCGAGCAGTACTTC. It encodes CATSRAGQGYSEQYF. V is TRBV15 and J is TRBJ2-7; 9 bases agree with TRBD1. V lost 1 base to trimming and J lost 6 bases; unmatched junction nucleotides: 7. In germline, CDR1 is LNHNV, CDR2 YYDKDF (reference sequence). The CDR3 contains 15 residues.

A few counts support this clone. The chain employs TRBV19 and TRBJ2-5, with D possibly matching TRBD2 (5 bases). The V end was cut by 4 bases, the J end by 7 bases, with 19 bases between. Germline CDR1 LNHDA, CDR2 SQIVND (reference sequence). This CDR3 contains 15 residues. The CDR3 DNA reads as TGTGCCAGTAGTAGGGGAAATGAAAACCGGGGGACCCAGTACTTC. Protein sequence: CASSRGNENRGTQYF. The full variable domain, its missing parts supplied by reference TRBV19 and TRBJ2-5, is DGGITQSPKYLFRKEGQNVTLSCEQNLNHDAMYWYRQDPGQGLRLIYYSQIVNDFQKGDIAEGYSVSREKKESFPLTVTSAQKNPTAFYLCASSRGNENRGTQYFGPGTRLLVL.

The chain has TRBV7-8 and TRBJ1-3; D call uncertain. CDR3 length: 17 amino acids. The ends were cut back, 5 bases at V and 0 bases at J, with 17 bases in the middle. Germline V gene sequence: CDR1 SGHVS, CDR2 FQNEAQ. CDR3 in DNA: TGTGCCAGCAGCCAGGCAGGCGCCCTCTACTCTGGAAACACCATATATTTT. Translation: CASSQAGALYSGNTIYF.

The chain uses TRBV3-1 (or the pseudogene TRBV3-2) and TRBJ1-1; TRBD1 matches at 12 bases. The CDR3 is 14 amino acids. Germline-derived CDR1 and CDR2 are LGHDT and YNNKEL (reference sequence). Trimming at V came to 3 bases and at J to 6 bases, leaving 2 bases not matched to a gene. Here the CDR3 reads CASSQGQGAAEAFF. The CDR3 nucleotides are TGTGCCAGCAGCCAGGGACAGGGGGCCGCTGAAGCTTTCTTT.

This clone was found a few times. V and J are TRBV3-1 (or the pseudogene TRBV3-2) and TRBJ2-2, with D perhaps TRBD1 or TRBD2 (5 bases each). From germline, CDR1 is LGHDT and CDR2 YNNKEL (reference sequence). This CDR3 has 16 amino acids. V lost 4 bases and J lost 2, with 14 bases in between. The CDR3 DNA reads as TGTGCCAGCAGCCCAGAGGGGCGGACAAACACCGGGGAGCTGTTTTTT. Protein: CASSPEGRTNTGELFF.

The V call is TRBV19, the J call TRBJ1-1, with D maybe TRBD1 (5 bases). CDR3 size: 15 residues. Germline assignment: CDR1 LNHDA and CDR2 SQIVND (reference sequence). The V and J ends lost 5 bases and 0 bases respectively, with 13 bases between them. The CDR3 region is CASSPRGLMNTEAFF. CDR3 sequence (DNA): TGTGCCAGTAGTCCAAGGGGCCTTATGAACACTGAAGCTTTCTTT.

The rearrangement joins TRBV5-5 to TRBJ2-1, with TRBD1 matching over 10 bases. In germline, CDR1 is SGHKS, CDR2 YYEKEE (reference sequence). J lost 7 bases, V lost 4 bases, and 11 bases had no gene match. CDR3 size: 16 residues. The CDR3 region is CASSINPGQGWNEQFF. Here the CDR3 DNA reads TGTGCCAGCAGCATCAATCCGGGACAGGGGTGGAATGAGCAGTTCTTC.

The chain has TRBV4-3 and TRBJ2-5; 7 positions match TRBD1. The CDR3 consists of 17 residues. Germline V CDR1 and CDR2: LGHNA, YSLEER. J lost 3 bases, V lost 1 base, and 11 bases had no gene match. The CDR3 spells CASSQGQGRGMEETQYF. The CDR3 DNA follows: TGCGCCAGCAGCCAAGGACAAGGCAGGGGGATGGAAGAGACCCAGTACTTC.

The V call is TRBV4-1, the J call TRBJ2-5, with D tentatively TRBD1 (6 bases). The V gene's germline CDR1 is MGHRA and CDR2 YSYEKL. Trimming cost V 0 bases and J 4 bases, with 18 bases left between them. This CDR3 region has 17 residues. The CDR3 sequence is CASSQDPAGSRGETQYF. The CDR3 nucleotides read TGCGCCAGCAGCCAAGATCCGGCAGGGAGCAGGGGAGAGACCCAGTACTTC.

The rearrangement joins TRBV19 to TRBJ2-7; no clear D gene. Looked up from germline, CDR1 is LNHDA and CDR2 is SQIVND (reference sequence). Deletions cut 6 bases from V and 3 bases from J, with 9 bases between. This CDR3 is built from 12 residues. CDR3 DNA sequence: TGTGCCAGTAGGGGCAGCTTCTACGAGCAGTACTTC. The encoded protein is CASRGSFYEQYF.

The chain links TRBV9 to TRBJ1-6; a weak D match, TRBD1 (5 bases). Per germline, CDR1 SGDLS and CDR2 YYNGEE. V was cut by 0 bases and J by 0 bases, with 10 bases left in between. This CDR3 contains 17 residues. The CDR3 here is CASSVGDFSSYNSPLHF. The CDR3 bases are TGTGCCAGCAGCGTAGGGGACTTTAGCTCCTATAATTCACCCCTCCACTTT.

The sample holds a few counts of this clone. The chain couples TRBV3-1 (or the pseudogene TRBV3-2) to TRBJ2-1, with a possible D match to TRBD1 (6 bases). Between the trimmed V and J ends, which lost 2 bases and 2 bases, there was a span of 13 bases. Germline CDR1 and CDR2: LGHDT and YNNKEL (reference sequence). This CDR3 comprises 16 residues. The CDR3 coding sequence is TGTGCCAGCAGCCAAAGTTCAGGGGCCACCTACAATGAGCAGTTCTTC. Its translation: CASSQSSGATYNEQFF.

The chain recombines TRBV6-2 or TRBV6-3 with TRBJ1-5, with D possibly being TRBD1 (5 bases). Germline loops: CDR1 MNHEY, CDR2 SVGEGT. CDR3 size: 18 residues. The V and J ends lost 2 bases and 6 bases respectively, with 23 bases between them. The CDR3 here is CASSYPTGGSVIVQPQHF. CDR3 coding DNA: TGTGCCAGCAGTTACCCGACCGGGGGGAGCGTAATTGTTCAGCCCCAGCATTTT.

The chain employs TRBV27 and TRBJ1-1; TRBD1 agrees at 7 bases. There are 13 residues in the CDR3. Germline-derived CDR1 and CDR2 are MNHEY and SMNVEV (reference sequence). Trimming at V came to 6 bases and at J to 6 bases, leaving 7 bases not matched to a gene. The CDR3, as DNA: TGTGCCAGCAGGTCGACAGGGTCGGCTGAAGCTTTCTTT. The encoded protein is CASRSTGSAEAFF.

This chain joins TRBV5-1 and TRBJ1-5, with no clear D. The ends were cut back, 4 bases at V and 2 bases at J, with 10 bases in the middle. Looked up from germline, CDR1 is SGHRS and CDR2 is YFSETQ. This CDR3 is 14 amino acids long. CDR3 loop: CASSPDGGNQPQHF. In nucleotides, the CDR3 is TGCGCCAGCAGCCCGGACGGGGGCAATCAGCCCCAGCATTTT.